Below are 30 T cell receptor beta chains sequenced from a single sample in a study of CD8 T cells in Susac syndrome. An input of about 0.5 to 1 ug of RNA was subjected to reverse transcription using random hexamers. TCRdb re-analysed the immunoSEQ multiplex PCR reads in MiXCR, keeping a single row per CDR3 protein. The sample carries approximately 210,000 distinct CDR3 sequences, roughly 96% recorded once. What was sequenced was CD4+ T cells from PBMCs. The source of these receptors is a human donor with multiple sclerosis.

This clonotype was seen a few times. The J gene is TRBJ2-5, the V gene TRBV7-9; no clear D gene. V shed 1 base and J shed 0 bases, with 0 bases lying between them. Germline V lookup: CDR1 SEHNR, CDR2 FQNEAQ (reference sequence). The CDR3 is 12 residues long. CDR3 nucleotide sequence: TGTGCCAGCAGCTTAGACCAAGAGACCCAGTACTTC. This codes for CASSLDQETQYF.

The V call is TRBV2, the J call TRBJ2-2; D is unclear. The CDR3 loop spans 10 amino acids. The V end lost 8 bases, the J end lost 4 bases, and 2 bases lay between the germline ends. Germline V gene data show CDR1 as SNHLY and CDR2 as FYNNEI. In DNA form, the CDR3 reads TGTGCCAGCGGCACCGGGGAGCTGTTTTTT. As protein: CASGTGELFF. The full variable domain, completed using reference TRBV2 and TRBJ2-2, is EPEVTQTPSHQVTQMGQEVILRCVPISNHLYFYWYRQILGQKVEFLVSFYNNEISEKSEIFDDQFSVERPDGSNFTLKIRSTKLEDSAMYFCASGTGELFFGEGSRLTVL.

The rearrangement uses TRBV29-1 and TRBJ1-1, with 7 bases fitting TRBD1. The CDR3 spans 14 residues. J lost 7 bases, V lost 2 bases, and 10 bases had no gene match. Germline-derived CDR1 and CDR2 are SQVTM and ANQGSEA. The CDR3 loop is CSVEFLVRGGEAFF. CDR3 bases: TGCAGCGTTGAATTTTTGGTCAGGGGGGGTGAAGCTTTCTTT.

This clonotype was observed a few times. The V and J genes are TRBV3-1 and TRBJ2-7; D is perhaps TRBD2 (5 bases). There are 12 residues in the CDR3. Germline-derived CDR1 and CDR2 are LGHDT and YNNKEL (reference sequence). The V gene lost 2 bases and the J gene lost 4 bases, with 6 bases spanning the gap. CDR3 in amino acids: CASSQKRYEQYF. The CDR3 nucleotides read TGTGCCAGCAGCCAAAAGCGGTACGAGCAGTACTTC.

This clonotype has just one count. The chain has TRBV2 and TRBJ2-1; TRBD2 is a possible D gene (5 bases). In germline, CDR1 is SNHLY, CDR2 FYNNEI. This CDR3 comprises 15 residues. The ends were cut back, 3 bases at V and 8 bases at J, with 17 bases in the middle. This CDR3 is CASSDELVPEDEQFF. In DNA form, the CDR3 reads TGTGCCAGCAGTGATGAACTAGTCCCCGAGGATGAGCAGTTCTTC.

This clonotype has just one count. V is TRBV3-1 and J is TRBJ2-7; D call uncertain. This CDR3 is 14 amino acids long. V lost 2 bases and J lost 0, with 8 bases in between. Germline-derived CDR1 and CDR2 are LGHDT and YNNKEL (reference sequence). This CDR3 reads CASSQRGISYEQYF. The DNA of the CDR3 is TGTGCCAGCAGCCAACGCGGTATCTCCTACGAGCAGTACTTC.

The genes are TRBV9 and TRBJ1-5; D perhaps matches TRBD1 (5 bases). There are 13 residues in the CDR3. V lost 1 base, J lost 8 bases, and 10 bases lay in between. Germline lookup yields CDR1 SGDLS and CDR2 YYNGEE. The CDR3 loop reads CASSVRDGEPQHF. The CDR3 nucleotides are TGTGCCAGCAGCGTACGGGACGGCGAGCCCCAGCATTTT.

The chain combines TRBV4-1 with TRBJ2-1; 7 positions agree with TRBD2. There are 18 residues in the CDR3. The V gene end was trimmed by 1 base and the J gene end by 8 bases; junction bases not matched to a gene: 17. Per germline, CDR1 MGHRA and CDR2 YSYEKL. The CDR3 reads CASSQGSGGAGRVDEQFF. CDR3 bases: TGCGCCAGCAGCCAAGGGTCCGGTGGAGCGGGGAGAGTCGATGAGCAGTTCTTC.

This clonotype has a single count. The CDR3 region has the DNA TGTGCCAGTGGAGGACTAGCGCTAAGTGAGCAGTTCTTC. The encoded protein is CASGGLALSEQFF. This chain joins TRBV2 and TRBJ2-1, with 9 nucleotides matching TRBD2. Germline V gives CDR1 SNHLY, CDR2 FYNNEI. Trimming cost V 9 bases and J 9 bases; bases outside gene matches: 9. The CDR3 extends over 13 amino acids.

The chain is built from TRBV28 and TRBJ2-3; possible D gene TRBD1, 6 bases. This CDR3 region has 14 residues. V was pared by 6 bases and J by 1 base, with 11 bases between. Germline V gives CDR1 MDHEN, CDR2 SYDVKM. CDR3 protein: CASRYTGRTDTQYF. Here the CDR3 DNA reads TGTGCCAGCAGATACACAGGGCGCACAGATACGCAGTATTTT. Supplemented by reference TRBV28 and TRBJ2-3, the full variable domain reads DVKVTQSSRYLVKRTGEKVFLECVQDMDHENMFWYRQDPGLGLRLIYFSYDVKMKEKGDIPEGYSVSREKKERFSLILESASTNQTSMYLCASRYTGRTDTQYFGPGTRLTVL.

The V gene is TRBV4-2, the J gene TRBJ2-7; 9 bases are shared with TRBD2. The ends lost 4 bases at V and 0 bases at J; junction bases unmatched: 7. This CDR3 contains 16 residues. Germline CDR1 is LGHNA and CDR2 is YNFKEQ. The CDR3 region is CASSPRLAESSYEQYF. CDR3 bases: TGTGCCAGCAGCCCCAGACTAGCGGAGAGCTCCTACGAGCAGTACTTC.

The chain combines TRBV20-1 with TRBJ2-5, with no clear D. The CDR3 spans 15 residues. V was clipped by 5 bases and J by 5 bases, with 21 bases between them. Germline CDR1 is DFQATT and CDR2 is SNEGSKA (reference sequence). The CDR3 bases are TGCAGTGCTCCTCCGGCCCGAGGATCCTGGGAGACCCAGTACTTC. This codes for CSAPPARGSWETQYF.

J is TRBJ1-5 and V is TRBV2, with unresolved D. The CDR3 length is 15 residues. Germline loops: CDR1 SNHLY, CDR2 FYNNEI. V was pared by 2 bases and J by 1 base, with 9 bases between. The CDR3 sequence is CASSEMGWSNQPQHF. DNA for the CDR3: TGTGCCAGCAGTGAAATGGGCTGGAGCAATCAGCCCCAGCATTTT.

The J gene is TRBJ1-2, the V gene TRBV18; D possibly corresponds to TRBD1 (5 bases). V shed 2 bases and J shed 4 bases, with 8 bases lying between them. The V gene's germline CDR1 is KGHSH and CDR2 LQKENI. CDR3 length: 13 residues. For the CDR3, the DNA is TGTGCCAGCTCACCAGGGGGTGTCTATGGCTACACCTTC. This gives the protein CASSPGGVYGYTF.

The rearrangement links TRBV3-1 to TRBJ1-2, with 7 bases fitting TRBD1. J was trimmed by 9 bases and V by 4 bases; bases with no gene match: 8. The CDR3 covers 13 residues. The V gene's germline CDR1 is LGHDT and CDR2 YNNKEL (reference sequence). The CDR3 DNA reads TGTGCCAGCAGCCCCGGGAGGGGGCGAAGCTACACCTTC. Protein sequence: CASSPGRGRSYTF.

V is TRBV7-8 and J is TRBJ2-7; unclear D gene. Per the germline V gene, CDR1 is SGHVS and CDR2 is FQNEAQ. This CDR3 has 11 amino acids. V was shortened by 2 bases and J by 6 bases, with 5 bases between the two germline ends. CDR3 bases: TGTGCCAGCAGCTTATTACCCGAGCAGTACTTC. This encodes CASSLLPEQYF.

The chain links TRBV29-1 to TRBJ1-2; TRBD1 might be the D (6 bases). Germline loops: CDR1 SQVTM, CDR2 ANQGSEA. This CDR3 has 12 amino acids. The germline V and J ends were trimmed by 5 bases and 3 bases, with 10 bases remaining between them. CDR3 region: CSVWQGHYGYTF. In DNA form, the CDR3 reads TGCAGCGTTTGGCAGGGGCACTATGGCTACACCTTC.

The chain joins TRBV12-3 or TRBV12-4 to TRBJ2-7, with no clear D. Trimming cost V 6 bases and J 4 bases, with 10 bases left between them. The CDR3 contains 12 residues. This chain's CDR3 is CASSPVDYEQYF. Written as DNA, the CDR3 is TGTGCCAGCAGCCCGGTTGATTACGAGCAGTACTTC.

This clonotype was picked up one time. The chain is built from TRBV20-1 and TRBJ1-3; no firm D call. The CDR3 consists of 12 residues. The germline gives CDR1 DFQATT, CDR2 SNEGSKA (reference sequence). Trimming stripped 3 bases from V and 5 bases from J, with 8 bases between. Here the CDR3 reads CSASSQRNTIYF. In DNA, the CDR3 is TGCAGTGCTAGCAGCCAACGAAACACCATATATTTT.

This chain links TRBV5-1 with TRBJ1-2; D uncertain. Per germline, CDR1 SGHRS and CDR2 YFSETQ. The CDR3 length is 13 residues. Between the trimmed V and J ends, which lost 0 bases and 6 bases, there was a span of 9 bases. This chain's CDR3 is CASSLGGSNGYTF. DNA for the CDR3: TGCGCCAGCAGCTTGGGAGGCAGTAATGGCTACACCTTC.

This clonotype showed up just once. The V call is TRBV12-3 or TRBV12-4, the J call TRBJ1-5, with TRBD1 matching over 7 bases. After removal of 6 bases from V and 5 bases from J, the junction contained 10 bases not matched to a gene. The CDR3 is 15 amino acids. The CDR3 region has the DNA TGTGCCAGCAGCCAGCGCCGGGGACAGTATCAGCCCCAGCATTTT. Translation gives CASSQRRGQYQPQHF.

The V call is TRBV11-2, the J call TRBJ2-3; D gene unclear. CDR3 size: 15 residues. Germline V gene data show CDR1 as SGHAT and CDR2 as FQNNGV. V dropped 1 base and J dropped 2 bases, with 10 bases sitting between them. DNA for the CDR3: TGTGCCAGCAGCTTAGCCAGCAGAAACACAGATACGCAGTATTTT. Amino acid sequence: CASSLASRNTDTQYF.

The J gene is TRBJ2-3, the V gene TRBV7-3, with a possible D match to TRBD2 (7 bases). This CDR3 is 15 amino acids long. V was shortened by 5 bases and J by 2 bases, with 14 bases between the two germline ends. The germline V gene encodes CDR1 SGHTA and CDR2 FQGTGA. CDR3 amino acids: CASSPRGGPTDTQYF. CDR3 DNA sequence: TGTGCCAGCAGCCCGAGGGGGGGACCCACAGATACGCAGTATTTT.

V usage is TRBV18 and J usage is TRBJ2-4; 11 bases match TRBD2. The CDR3 has 17 amino acids. After removal of 4 bases from V and 2 bases from J, the junction contained 7 bases not matched to a gene. Germline loops: CDR1 KGHSH, CDR2 LQKENI. CDR3 sequence: CASSLLAGGGTKNIQYF. In DNA form, the CDR3 reads TGTGCCAGCTCACTCCTAGCGGGGGGCGGAACCAAAAACATTCAGTACTTC.

The rearrangement links TRBV5-1 to TRBJ2-7; no clear D gene. V was shortened by 5 bases and J by 0 bases, with 9 bases between the two germline ends. The germline gives CDR1 SGHRS, CDR2 YFSETQ. The CDR3 is 13 residues long. The CDR3 loop is CASSPTDSYEQYF. In DNA, the CDR3 is TGCGCCAGCAGTCCGACTGACTCCTACGAGCAGTACTTC.

This clonotype was seen once. This chain joins TRBV7-2 and TRBJ2-1, with 7 bases lining up with TRBD2. With V trimmed by 4 bases and J by 9 bases, 9 bases remained unmatched. This CDR3 region has 14 residues. CDR1 is SGHTA and CDR2 is FQGNSA in the germline V gene. The CDR3 region has the DNA TGTGCCAGCAGCTCCCAAGGACTAGTACGTGAGCAGTTCTTC. It translates to CASSSQGLVREQFF.

V is TRBV5-1 and J is TRBJ1-2, with 11 bases matching TRBD1. Losses at the gene ends were 5 bases for V and 7 bases for J; bases not matched to a gene: 4. The CDR3 is 13 residues long. Germline V gene sequence: CDR1 SGHRS, CDR2 YFSETQ. The CDR3 nucleotides are TGCGCCAGCAGGGAAGGGACAGGGGGTGGCTACACCTTC. Translated, it gives CASREGTGGGYTF. Drawing the rest from reference TRBV5-1 and TRBJ1-2, the complete variable domain is KAGVTQTPRYLIKTRGQQVTLSCSPISGHRSVSWYQQTPGQGLQFLFEYFSETQRNKGNFPGRFSGRQFSNSRSEMNVSTLELGDSALYLCASREGTGGGYTFGSGTRLTVV.

The chain links TRBV15 to TRBJ2-7; D possibly corresponds to TRBD1 (6 bases). Trimming left V 1 base short and J 5 bases short, with 18 bases between. The CDR3 spans 16 residues. The germline V gene encodes CDR1 LNHNV and CDR2 YYDKDF (reference sequence). The CDR3: CATSRGVGGSGDEQYF. CDR3 coding DNA: TGTGCCACCAGCAGAGGAGTTGGGGGCTCTGGGGACGAGCAGTACTTC.

The V and J genes are TRBV9 and TRBJ2-1; 9 positions match TRBD2. Trimming took 0 bases from V and 0 from J; bases not matched to a gene: 10. The CDR3 length is 19 residues. From germline, CDR1 is SGDLS and CDR2 YYNGEE. CDR3 sequence (DNA): TGTGCCAGCAGCGTAGTTGGGACTAGCCGCCTGAGCTCCTACAATGAGCAGTTCTTC. It yields the protein CASSVVGTSRLSSYNEQFF.

CDR3 region: CASSPGDRGPVGANVLTF. DNA of the CDR3: TGTGCCAGCAGCCCAGGGGACAGGGGGCCTGTGGGGGCCAACGTCCTGACTTTC. This rearrangement joins TRBV3-1 to TRBJ2-6; 12 bases map to TRBD1. Germline loops: CDR1 LGHDT, CDR2 YNNKEL (reference sequence). Trimming removed 4 bases from V and 4 bases from J; junction bases left unmatched: 8. The CDR3 is 18 residues long.